A single sample gave rise to the 15 T cell receptor beta chains below, sequenced in a study of blood T cell repertoires in COVID-19. Produced via immunoSEQ multiplex PCR; TCRdb's table is partial and in-frame only. The sample lists 190,000 or so clones; approximately 85% were seen once. The sample comprised peripheral blood. These receptors were collected from a woman of 80 years or more with acute or convalescent COVID-19.

The chain recombines TRBV7-9 with TRBJ1-1; D call uncertain. Germline V gene data show CDR1 as SEHNR and CDR2 as FQNEAQ (reference sequence). The length of the CDR3 is 14 residues. V lost 5 bases and J 1 base, leaving 11 bases between the germline ends. The CDR3 coding sequence is TGTGCCAGCAGCCCCCTGACACGGAACACTGAAGCTTTCTTT. As protein: CASSPLTRNTEAFF.

This clone appeared a single time. V gene TRBV5-1 combines with J gene TRBJ2-6, with TRBD1 as a possible D gene (6 bases). V lost 0 bases and J lost 0, with 10 bases in between. The CDR3 consists of 17 residues. Germline V gene sequence: CDR1 SGHRS, CDR2 YFSETQ. The CDR3 here is CASSLGQVLSGANVLTF. Here the CDR3 DNA reads TGCGCCAGCAGCTTGGGACAGGTTCTCTCTGGGGCCAACGTCCTGACTTTC.

J is TRBJ2-5 and V is TRBV12-5, with 7 bases fitting TRBD2. V shed 1 base, J shed 5 bases, and the junction held 7 bases outside the gene matches. The CDR3 extends over 15 amino acids. Germline CDR1 and CDR2: LGHNT and FRNRAP. In DNA form, the CDR3 reads TGTGCTAGTGGTTTGGATAGGGTCGGGGGGGAGACCCAGTACTTC. It translates to CASGLDRVGGETQYF.

The J gene is TRBJ1-5, the V gene TRBV4-2; 7 bases line up with TRBD1. Germline V gene data show CDR1 as LGHNA and CDR2 as YNFKEQ. The length of the CDR3 is 17 residues. The junction had 9 bases not matched to a gene; V was cut back by 0 bases and J by 4 bases. For the CDR3, the DNA is TGTGCCAGCAGCCAAGATCAGAGGGACAGAGGTAATCAGCCCCAGCATTTT. As protein: CASSQDQRDRGNQPQHF.

This clone turned up a few times. The chain couples TRBV6-5 to TRBJ1-1; perhaps TRBD1 as D (5 bases). The CDR3 consists of 13 residues. Germline values: CDR1 MNHEY, CDR2 SVGAGI. Trimming took 0 bases from V and 6 from J, leaving 8 bases between them. The CDR3 is CASSYSLGPEAFF. The CDR3 region has the DNA TGTGCCAGCAGTTACTCGTTGGGGCCTGAAGCTTTCTTT.

This clone has a handful of counts. The chain carries TRBV10-3 and TRBJ1-1, with 9 bases lining up with TRBD1. V lost 0 bases, J lost 3 bases, and 5 bases stayed unmatched. Germline V gene lookup returns CDR1 ENHRY and CDR2 SYGVKD. This CDR3 region has 16 residues. CDR3 loop: CAISESMTGGDTEAFF. DNA for the CDR3: TGTGCCATCAGTGAGTCTATGACAGGGGGGGACACTGAAGCTTTCTTT.

V and J are TRBV12-3 or TRBV12-4 and TRBJ1-4; 7 positions agree with TRBD1. The V segment lost 5 bases and the J segment 8 bases; nucleotides outside the gene matches: 5. The CDR3 has 13 residues. Here the CDR3 DNA reads TGTGCCAGCAGTGGGACAGAAGGGGAAAAACTGTTTTTT. It specifies CASSGTEGEKLFF.

The chain carries TRBV11-2 and TRBJ2-3; 10 positions match TRBD2. This CDR3 is 17 amino acids long. Germline CDR1 and CDR2: SGHAT and FQNNGV. The trim removed 2 bases at V and 0 bases at J, leaving 5 bases unmatched. The CDR3 DNA follows: TGTGCCAGCAGCTTAAGCGGGAGGGGATTTAGCACAGATACGCAGTATTTT. As protein: CASSLSGRGFSTDTQYF.

The chain joins TRBV3-1 (or the pseudogene TRBV3-2) to TRBJ1-5; no clear D gene. CDR3 length equals 15 residues. The germline CDR1 and CDR2 sequences are LGHDT and YNNKEL (reference sequence). Trimming cost V 2 bases and J 7 bases, with 15 bases left between them. The CDR3 region is CASSQNSGQRQPQHF. In DNA form, the CDR3 reads TGTGCCAGCAGCCAAAATTCGGGTCAAAGGCAGCCCCAGCATTTT.

This CDR3 reads CASSSTRGAYQETQYF. CDR3 sequence (DNA): TGTGCCAGCAGCTCGACGCGGGGGGCCTACCAAGAGACCCAGTACTTC. The V gene is TRBV5-6, the J gene TRBJ2-5; 8 bases are shared with TRBD2. V was pared by 3 bases and J by 0 bases, with 7 bases of the junction left unmatched. Germline CDR1 and CDR2: SGHDT and YYEEEE. The CDR3 consists of 16 residues.

The chain couples TRBV27 to TRBJ2-3; no clear D. The germline V and J ends were trimmed by 3 bases and 4 bases, with 8 bases remaining between them. The CDR3 is 13 residues long. The germline CDR1 and CDR2 sequences are MNHEY and SMNVEV (reference sequence). Written as DNA, the CDR3 is TGTGCCAGCAGTTTCTCTAGTTCAGATACGCAGTATTTT. Amino acids: CASSFSSSDTQYF.

The count of this clone is one. The chain joins TRBV24-1 to TRBJ2-1; 10 nucleotides align to TRBD2. In germline, CDR1 is KGHDR, CDR2 SFDVKD. V lost 4 bases, J lost 7 bases, and 9 bases stayed unmatched. The CDR3 length is 16 residues. The CDR3 loop reads CATSDPKRGGLNEQFF. The CDR3 region has the DNA TGTGCCACCAGTGACCCAAAGCGGGGGGGGTTGAATGAGCAGTTCTTC.

J is TRBJ2-7 and V is TRBV19; weak D call: TRBD1 (5 bases). V shed 1 base and J shed 2 bases, with 9 bases lying between them. The CDR3 consists of 14 residues. CDR1 LNHDA and CDR2 SQIVND come from the germline V gene (reference sequence). CDR3 DNA sequence: TGTGCCAGTAGTATAGGGACACACACCTACGAGCAGTACTTC. Translation: CASSIGTHTYEQYF. The variable domain in full, completed from reference TRBV19 and TRBJ2-7, reads DGGITQSPKYLFRKEGQNVTLSCEQNLNHDAMYWYRQDPGQGLRLIYYSQIVNDFQKGDIAEGYSVSREKKESFPLTVTSAQKNPTAFYLCASSIGTHTYEQYFGPGTRLTVT.

The V and J genes are TRBV10-2 and TRBJ2-1, with TRBD2 identical over 12 bases. Germline loops: CDR1 WSHSY, CDR2 SAAADI. This CDR3 region has 16 residues. The junction had 9 bases not matched to a gene; V was cut back by 8 bases and J by 4 bases. DNA for the CDR3: TGCGCCAGCGTGGGCCGGACTAGCGGGACTTACAATGAGCAGTTCTTC. Protein: CASVGRTSGTYNEQFF.

The J gene is TRBJ2-7, the V gene TRBV6-5; tentative D call: TRBD2 (5 bases). Germline CDR1 MNHEY, CDR2 SVGAGI. V was cut by 4 bases and J by 6 bases, with 19 bases left in between. The CDR3 consists of 15 residues. CDR3 DNA sequence: TGTGCCAGCAGTTCTCCCCTTTTGAGAGGGCGCGAGCAGTACTTC. Amino acid sequence: CASSSPLLRGREQYF.